This TCR beta chain was identified in a study of T cell clonotyping in hematopoietic cell transplantation. Study-level findings and limits: Without cell sorting, CD4 versus CD8 contributions remain unresolved. Pathologically expanded recipient clonotypes increased progressively from day 30 to day 180 as diversity fell.

Germline-derived CDR1 and CDR2 are MNHEY and SMNVEV (reference sequence). CDR3 length: 13 residues. The ends were cut back, 3 bases at V and 3 bases at J, with 9 bases in the middle. Notes on this clone: Antigen unknown.

The protocol was immunoSEQ multiplex PCR, while the TCRdb copy is restricted to in-frame clones and leaves out a portion. Among 70,000 or so clones, roughly 93% were seen once, and the ten largest hold around 1.6%. V and J are TRBV27 and TRBJ2-7; weak D call: TRBD2 (5 bases). The sample taken for sequencing was peripheral blood mononuclear cells. The receptor was derived from a man aged 45-60 years in good health. Some clones in this sample may be carry-over from other donors' samples. The CDR3 is CASSFRGIYEQYF. CDR3 DNA: TGTGCCAGCAGTTTCCGGGGAATCTACGAGCAGTACTTC.